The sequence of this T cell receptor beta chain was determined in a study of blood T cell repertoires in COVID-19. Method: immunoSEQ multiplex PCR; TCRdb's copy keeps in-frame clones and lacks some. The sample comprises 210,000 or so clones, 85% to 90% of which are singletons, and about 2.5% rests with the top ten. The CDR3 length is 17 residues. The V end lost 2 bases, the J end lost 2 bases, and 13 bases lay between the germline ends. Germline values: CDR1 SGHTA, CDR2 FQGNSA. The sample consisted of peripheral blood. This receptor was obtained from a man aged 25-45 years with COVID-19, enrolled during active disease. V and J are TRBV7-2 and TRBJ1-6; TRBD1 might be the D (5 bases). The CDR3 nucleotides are TGTGCCAGCAGCTTATGGTGGGGCGCGACCTATAATTCACCCCTCCACTTT. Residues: CASSLWWGATYNSPLHF.